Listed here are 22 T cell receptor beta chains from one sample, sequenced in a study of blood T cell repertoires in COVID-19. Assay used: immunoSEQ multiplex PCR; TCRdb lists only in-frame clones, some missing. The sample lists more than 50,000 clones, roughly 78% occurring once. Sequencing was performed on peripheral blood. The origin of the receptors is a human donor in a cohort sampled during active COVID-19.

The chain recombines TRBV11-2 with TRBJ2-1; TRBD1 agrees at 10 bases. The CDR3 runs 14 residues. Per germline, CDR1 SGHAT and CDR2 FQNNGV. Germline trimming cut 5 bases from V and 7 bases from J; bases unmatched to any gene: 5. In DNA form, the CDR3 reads TGTGCCAGCAGCCCGGACAGGGGGTTTAATGAGCAGTTCTTC. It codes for CASSPDRGFNEQFF. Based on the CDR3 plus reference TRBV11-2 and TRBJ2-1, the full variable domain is EAGVAQSPRYKIIEKRQSVAFWCNPISGHATLYWYQQILGQGPKLLIQFQNNGVVDDSQLPKDRFSAERLKGVDSTLKIQPAKLEDSAVYLCASSPDRGFNEQFFGPGTRLTVL.

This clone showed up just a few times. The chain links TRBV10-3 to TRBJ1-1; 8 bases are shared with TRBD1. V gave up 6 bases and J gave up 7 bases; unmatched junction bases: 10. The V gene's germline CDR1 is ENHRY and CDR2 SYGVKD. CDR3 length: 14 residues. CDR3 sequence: CAIRGYRGKGEAFF. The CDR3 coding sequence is TGTGCCATCAGGGGTTACAGGGGGAAAGGTGAAGCTTTCTTT.

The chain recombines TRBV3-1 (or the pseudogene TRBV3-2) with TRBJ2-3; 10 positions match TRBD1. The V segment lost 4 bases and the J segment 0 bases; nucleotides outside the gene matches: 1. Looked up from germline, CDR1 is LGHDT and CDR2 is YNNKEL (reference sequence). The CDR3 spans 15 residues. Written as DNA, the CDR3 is TGTGCCAGCAGCCCGGGACAGGGGAGCACAGATACGCAGTATTTT. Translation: CASSPGQGSTDTQYF.

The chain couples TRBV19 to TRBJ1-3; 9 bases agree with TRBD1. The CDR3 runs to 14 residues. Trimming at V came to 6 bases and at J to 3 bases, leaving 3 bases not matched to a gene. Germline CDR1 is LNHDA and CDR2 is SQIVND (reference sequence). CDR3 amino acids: CASRTDRGGNTIYF. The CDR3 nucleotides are TGTGCCAGTAGAACGGACAGGGGTGGAAACACCATATATTTT.

CDR3 DNA sequence: TGTGCCAGTAGTCTAGGGACTAGCCCAGAGACCCAGTACTTC. Residues: CASSLGTSPETQYF. J is TRBJ2-5 and V is TRBV19, with TRBD2 matching 9 bases. Losses at the gene ends were 5 bases for V and 4 bases for J; bases not matched to a gene: 5. The length of the CDR3 is 14 residues. Germline assignment: CDR1 LNHDA and CDR2 SQIVND (reference sequence).

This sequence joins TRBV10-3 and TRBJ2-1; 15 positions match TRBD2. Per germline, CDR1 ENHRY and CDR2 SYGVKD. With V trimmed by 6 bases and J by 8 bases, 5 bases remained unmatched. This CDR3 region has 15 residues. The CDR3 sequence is CAIRMGLAGGDEQFF. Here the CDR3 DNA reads TGTGCCATCAGAATGGGACTAGCGGGGGGCGATGAGCAGTTCTTC.

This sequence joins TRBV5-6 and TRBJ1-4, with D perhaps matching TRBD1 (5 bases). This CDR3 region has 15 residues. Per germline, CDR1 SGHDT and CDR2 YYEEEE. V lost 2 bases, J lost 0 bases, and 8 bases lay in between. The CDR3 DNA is TGTGCCAGCAGCTTTCGACAGACAACTAATGAAAAACTGTTTTTT. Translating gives CASSFRQTTNEKLFF.

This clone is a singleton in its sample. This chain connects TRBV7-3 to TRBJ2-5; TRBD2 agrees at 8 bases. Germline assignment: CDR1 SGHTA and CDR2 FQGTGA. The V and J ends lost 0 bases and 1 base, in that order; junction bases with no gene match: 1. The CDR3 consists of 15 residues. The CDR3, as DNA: TGTGCCAGCAGCTTAACTAGCGGGACCCAAGAGACCCAGTACTTC. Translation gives CASSLTSGTQETQYF.

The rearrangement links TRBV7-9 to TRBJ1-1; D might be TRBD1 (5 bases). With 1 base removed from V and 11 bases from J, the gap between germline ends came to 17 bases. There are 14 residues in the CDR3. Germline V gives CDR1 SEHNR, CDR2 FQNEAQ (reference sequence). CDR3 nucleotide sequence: TGTGCCAGCAGCTTAGAGACTTTCGGGGGTGTTGCTTTCTTT. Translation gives CASSLETFGGVAFF.

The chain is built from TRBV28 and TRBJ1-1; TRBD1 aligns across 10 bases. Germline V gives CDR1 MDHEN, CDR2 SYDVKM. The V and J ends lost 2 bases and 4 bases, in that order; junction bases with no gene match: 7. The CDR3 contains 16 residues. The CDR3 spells CASSLDRGRHGTEAFF. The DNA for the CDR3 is TGTGCCAGCAGTTTAGACAGGGGGCGCCACGGCACTGAAGCTTTCTTT. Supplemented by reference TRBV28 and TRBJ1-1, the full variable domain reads DVKVTQSSRYLVKRTGEKVFLECVQDMDHENMFWYRQDPGLGLRLIYFSYDVKMKEKGDIPEGYSVSREKKERFSLILESASTNQTSMYLCASSLDRGRHGTEAFFGQGTRLTVV.

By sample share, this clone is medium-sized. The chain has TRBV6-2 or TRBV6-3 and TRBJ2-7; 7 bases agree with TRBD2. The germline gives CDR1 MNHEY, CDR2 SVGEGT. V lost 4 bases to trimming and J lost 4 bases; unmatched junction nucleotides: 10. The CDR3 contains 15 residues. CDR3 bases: TGTGCCAGCAGTTCCCCCCGGGCGGGAGTGTACGAGCAGTACTTC. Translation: CASSSPRAGVYEQYF.

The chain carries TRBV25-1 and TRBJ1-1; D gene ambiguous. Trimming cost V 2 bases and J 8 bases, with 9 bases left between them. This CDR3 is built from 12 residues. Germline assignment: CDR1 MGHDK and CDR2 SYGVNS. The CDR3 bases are TGTGCCAGCAGTGAAGTGGCAGGAGAAGCTTTCTTT. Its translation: CASSEVAGEAFF.

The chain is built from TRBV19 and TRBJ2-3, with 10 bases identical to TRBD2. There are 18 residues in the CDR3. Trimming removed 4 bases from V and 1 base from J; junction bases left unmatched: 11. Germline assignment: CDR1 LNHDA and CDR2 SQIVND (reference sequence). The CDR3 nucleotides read TGTGCCAGTAGTACCCGACCAGCGGGAGGGCGGGGCACAGATACGCAGTATTTT. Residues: CASSTRPAGGRGTDTQYF. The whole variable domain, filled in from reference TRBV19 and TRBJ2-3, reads DGGITQSPKYLFRKEGQNVTLSCEQNLNHDAMYWYRQDPGQGLRLIYYSQIVNDFQKGDIAEGYSVSREKKESFPLTVTSAQKNPTAFYLCASSTRPAGGRGTDTQYFGPGTRLTVL.

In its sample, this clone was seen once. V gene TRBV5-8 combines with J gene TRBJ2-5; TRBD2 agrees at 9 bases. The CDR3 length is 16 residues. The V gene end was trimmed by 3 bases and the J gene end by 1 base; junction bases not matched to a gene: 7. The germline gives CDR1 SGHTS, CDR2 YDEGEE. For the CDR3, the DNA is TGTGCCAGCAGCTCTAGCGGGATTAGGGTCCAAGAGACCCAGTACTTC. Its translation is CASSSSGIRVQETQYF.

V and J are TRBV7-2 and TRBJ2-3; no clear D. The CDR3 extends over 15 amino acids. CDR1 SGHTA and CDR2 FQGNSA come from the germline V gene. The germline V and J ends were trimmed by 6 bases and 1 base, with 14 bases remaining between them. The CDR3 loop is CASSLPNRRTDTQYF. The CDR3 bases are TGTGCCAGCAGTCTACCCAACAGACGCACAGATACGCAGTATTTT.

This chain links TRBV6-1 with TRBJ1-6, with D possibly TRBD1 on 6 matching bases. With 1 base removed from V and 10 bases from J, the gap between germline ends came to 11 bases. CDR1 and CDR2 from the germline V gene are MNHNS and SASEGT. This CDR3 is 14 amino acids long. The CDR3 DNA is TGTGCCAGCAGTGAAGTACGGACAGAGTCACCCCTCCACTTT. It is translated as CASSEVRTESPLHF.

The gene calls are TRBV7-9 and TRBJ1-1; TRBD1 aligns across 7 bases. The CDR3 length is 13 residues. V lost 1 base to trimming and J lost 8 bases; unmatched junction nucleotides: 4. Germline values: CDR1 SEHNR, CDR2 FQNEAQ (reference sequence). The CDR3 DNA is TGTGCCAGCAGCTTAGGGGACAGAGGAGAAGCTTTCTTT. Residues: CASSLGDRGEAFF. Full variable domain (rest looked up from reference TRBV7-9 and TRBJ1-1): DTGVSQNPRHKITKRGQNVTFRCDPISEHNRLYWYRQTLGQGPEFLTYFQNEAQLEKSRLLSDRFSAERPKGSFSTLEIQRTEQGDSAMYLCASSLGDRGEAFFGQGTRLTVV.

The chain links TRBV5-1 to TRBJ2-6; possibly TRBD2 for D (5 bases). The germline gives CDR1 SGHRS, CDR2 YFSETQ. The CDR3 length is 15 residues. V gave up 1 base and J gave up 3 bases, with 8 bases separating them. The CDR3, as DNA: TGCGCCAGCAGCTTGAACGGGGTTGGGGCCAACGTCCTGACTTTC. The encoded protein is CASSLNGVGANVLTF. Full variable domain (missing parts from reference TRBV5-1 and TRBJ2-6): KAGVTQTPRYLIKTRGQQVTLSCSPISGHRSVSWYQQTPGQGLQFLFEYFSETQRNKGNFPGRFSGRQFSNSRSEMNVSTLELGDSALYLCASSLNGVGANVLTFGAGSRLTVL.

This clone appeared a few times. CDR3 coding DNA: TGTGCCAGCGGAATCAGGGCTGGGACTGAAGCTTTCTTT. Encoded protein: CASGIRAGTEAFF. This chain joins TRBV25-1 and TRBJ1-1, with a weak D call TRBD1 (5 bases). V was cut by 8 bases and J by 5 bases, with 15 bases left in between. Germline values: CDR1 MGHDK, CDR2 SYGVNS. The CDR3 loop spans 13 amino acids.

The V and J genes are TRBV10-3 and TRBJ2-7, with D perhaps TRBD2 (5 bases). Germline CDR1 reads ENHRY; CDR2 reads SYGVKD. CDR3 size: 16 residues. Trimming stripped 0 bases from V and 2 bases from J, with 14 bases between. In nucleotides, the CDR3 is TGTGCCATCAGTGAGTCGGGAGCCTCGAGCACCTACGAGCAGTACTTC. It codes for CAISESGASSTYEQYF.

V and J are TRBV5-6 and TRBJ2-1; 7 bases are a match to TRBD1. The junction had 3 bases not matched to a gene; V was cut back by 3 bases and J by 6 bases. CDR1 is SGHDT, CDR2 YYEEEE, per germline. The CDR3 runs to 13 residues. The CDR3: CASSSQGRNEQFF. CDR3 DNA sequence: TGTGCCAGCAGCTCACAGGGGCGCAATGAGCAGTTCTTC.

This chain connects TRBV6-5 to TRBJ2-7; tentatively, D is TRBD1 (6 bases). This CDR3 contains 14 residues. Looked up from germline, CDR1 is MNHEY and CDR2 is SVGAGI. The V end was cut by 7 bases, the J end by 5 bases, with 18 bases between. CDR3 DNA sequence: TGTGCCAGCAAACAACCGGGACACAATAACGAGCAGTACTTC. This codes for CASKQPGHNNEQYF.